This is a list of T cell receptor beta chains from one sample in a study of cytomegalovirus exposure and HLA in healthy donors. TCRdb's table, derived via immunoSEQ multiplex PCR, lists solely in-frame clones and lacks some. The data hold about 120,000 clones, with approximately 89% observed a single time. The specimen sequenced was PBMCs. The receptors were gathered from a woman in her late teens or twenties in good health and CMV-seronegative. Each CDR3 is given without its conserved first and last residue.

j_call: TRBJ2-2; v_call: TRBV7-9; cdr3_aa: ASSLARGDTGELF
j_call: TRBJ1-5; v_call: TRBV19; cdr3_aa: ASSTGLRQPQH
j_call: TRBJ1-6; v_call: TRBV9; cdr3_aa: ASGGRGRADSPLH
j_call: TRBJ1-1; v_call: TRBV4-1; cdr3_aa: ASSQREGGVTEAF
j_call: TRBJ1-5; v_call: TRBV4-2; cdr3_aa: ASSQAISGGNQPQH
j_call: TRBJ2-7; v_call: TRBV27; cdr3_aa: ASSLPPFGEQY
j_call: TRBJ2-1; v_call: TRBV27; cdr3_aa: ASTLGGGNYNEQF
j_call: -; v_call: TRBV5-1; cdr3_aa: ASSMGTGDYEQY
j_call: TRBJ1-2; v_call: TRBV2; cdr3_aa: ASSDGQTHAGYT
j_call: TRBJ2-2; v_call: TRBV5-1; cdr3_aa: ASSFGGMNTGELF
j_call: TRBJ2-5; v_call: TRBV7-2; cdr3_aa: ASSLERQGPGPQETQY
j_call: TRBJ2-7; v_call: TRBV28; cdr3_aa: ASSSRGYEQY
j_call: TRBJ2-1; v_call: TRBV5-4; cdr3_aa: ASERLSGGANEQF
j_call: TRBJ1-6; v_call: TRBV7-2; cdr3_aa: ASSPYPSNSPLH
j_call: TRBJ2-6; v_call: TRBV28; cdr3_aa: ASSLGGGAGANVLT
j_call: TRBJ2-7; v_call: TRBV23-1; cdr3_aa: ASSRYSGRIGFGYEQY
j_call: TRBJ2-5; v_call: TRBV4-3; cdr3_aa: ASSQDPSGETQY
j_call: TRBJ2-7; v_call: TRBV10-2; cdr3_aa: ASSYRDSGF
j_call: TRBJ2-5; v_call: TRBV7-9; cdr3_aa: ASLGTKETQY
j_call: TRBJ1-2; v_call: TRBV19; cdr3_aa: ASSIAGNYGYT
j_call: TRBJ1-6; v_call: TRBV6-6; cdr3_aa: ASSGMGTEASPLH
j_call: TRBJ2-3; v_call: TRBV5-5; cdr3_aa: ASSPGTSTDTQY
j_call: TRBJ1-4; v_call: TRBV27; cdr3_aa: ASSLSGGREKLF
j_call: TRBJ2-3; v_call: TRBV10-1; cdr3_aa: ASSRTSGGTDTQY
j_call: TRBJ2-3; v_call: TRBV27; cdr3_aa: ASSTTLGLAGADTQY
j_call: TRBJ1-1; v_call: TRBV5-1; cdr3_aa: ASSLEGRMNTEAF
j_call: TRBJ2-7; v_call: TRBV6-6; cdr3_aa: ASTFDWSYEQY
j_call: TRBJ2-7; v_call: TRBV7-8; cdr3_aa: ASSVRGTGGYEQY
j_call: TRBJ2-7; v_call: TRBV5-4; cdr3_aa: ASSLGGANSYEQY
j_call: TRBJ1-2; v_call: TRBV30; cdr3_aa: AWGPGQVVGGYT
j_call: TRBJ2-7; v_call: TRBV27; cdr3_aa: ASSAWTAYEQY
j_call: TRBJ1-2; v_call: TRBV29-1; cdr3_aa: SGRTNYGYT
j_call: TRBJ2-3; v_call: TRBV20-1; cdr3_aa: SASTSTQY
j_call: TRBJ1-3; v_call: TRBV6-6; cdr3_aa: ASSLGARGNTIY
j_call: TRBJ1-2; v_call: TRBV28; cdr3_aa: ASSRDTVYGYT
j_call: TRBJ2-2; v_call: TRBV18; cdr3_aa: ASSPVAGYTGELF
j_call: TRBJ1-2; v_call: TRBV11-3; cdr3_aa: ASSTHRGDYGYT
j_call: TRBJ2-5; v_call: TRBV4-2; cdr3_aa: ASSPVQTSGGALTETQY
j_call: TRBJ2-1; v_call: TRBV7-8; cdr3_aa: ASSFEYNEQF
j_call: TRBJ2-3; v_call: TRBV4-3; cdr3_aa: ASSQAPLAGGTDTQY
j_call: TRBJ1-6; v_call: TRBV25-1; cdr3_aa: ASSGAGGNSPLH